This entry lists 31 T cell receptor beta chains sequenced from one sample in a study of vaccination effects on CD4 cells after COVID-19. Their target antigens are unknown. Sequencing was performed with immunoSEQ multiplex PCR; in TCRdb, only in-frame clones are kept and a portion is missing. This table has under 80,000 clones, about 80% appearing once. Antigen-specific CD4+ T cells were expanded (with viral peptide pools) by the ViraFEST assay ahead of sequencing. An approximately 10-day culture period preceded the isolation of CD4+ T cells. Either the BNT162b2 or mRNA-1273 vaccine was given to participants in two doses. This specimen was CD4+ T cells from PBMCs cultured with HCoV-229E spike peptides, taken after COVID-19 vaccination. These TCRs come from a human donor who received a COVID-19 vaccine.

This clone was seen more than once but under ten times. The chain employs TRBV15 and TRBJ2-1; D unclear. With 3 bases removed from V and 4 bases from J, the gap between germline ends came to 4 bases. The CDR3 extends over 12 amino acids. CDR1 is LNHNV, CDR2 YYDKDF, per germline (reference sequence). CDR3 residues: CATSRGYNEQFF. The DNA of the CDR3 is TGTGCCACCAGCAGGGGATACAATGAGCAGTTCTTC.

The V and J genes are TRBV21-1 and TRBJ2-3; TRBD2, as called in the table, went unchecked against the DNA. TRBV21-1 is classified as a pseudogene. The CDR3 spans 17 residues. DNA for the CDR3: TGTGCCAGCAGCAATGCTAGCGGGGGGTCACATACAGATACGCAGTATTTT. Protein sequence: CASSNASGGSHTDTQYF.

This clone showed up just a few times. The rearrangement links TRBV19 to TRBJ2-1; tentative D call: TRBD1 (7 bases). Trimming shortened V by 5 bases and J by 9 bases, and 14 bases separated the two germline ends. CDR1 and CDR2 (germline): LNHDA, SQIVND (reference sequence). The CDR3 consists of 13 residues. The DNA of the CDR3 is TGTGCCAGTAGTGACAGGGACTGGGGTGAGCAGTTCTTC. Protein product: CASSDRDWGEQFF.

The chain joins TRBV15 to TRBJ2-5; D gene unclear. This CDR3 is built from 12 residues. CDR1 is LNHNV and CDR2 is YYDKDF in the germline V gene (reference sequence). Trimming shortened V by 3 bases and J by 1 base, and 3 bases separated the two germline ends. The CDR3 region is CATSRPQETQYF. The CDR3 DNA sequence: TGTGCCACCAGCAGGCCCCAAGAGACCCAGTACTTC.

The chain recombines TRBV24-1 with TRBJ1-2; TRBD1 is a possible D gene (5 bases). V was pared by 7 bases and J by 8 bases, with 16 bases between. Germline loops: CDR1 KGHDR, CDR2 SFDVKD. The CDR3 has 13 residues. Here the CDR3 DNA reads TGTGCCACCAGGGGGCTCGGAAGTGACGGCTACACCTTC. Encoded protein: CATRGLGSDGYTF.

The CDR3 spells CASSDVRSEGVTQYF. The CDR3 DNA reads TGTGCCAGCAGTGATGTGCGGAGCGAGGGTGTGACCCAGTACTTC. This chain uses TRBV25-1 with TRBJ2-5, with D perhaps TRBD2 (5 bases). The CDR3 is 15 residues long. The germline V and J ends were trimmed by 3 bases and 7 bases, with 18 bases remaining between them. The germline V gene encodes CDR1 MGHDK and CDR2 SYGVNS.

DNA of the CDR3: TGTGCCAGCAGCTTGGTTGGGGCTGGAAACACCATATATTTT. Protein product: CASSLVGAGNTIYF. This rearrangement joins TRBV5-6 to TRBJ1-3; the D is unclear. The CDR3 runs to 14 residues. The germline V gene encodes CDR1 SGHDT and CDR2 YYEEEE. V dropped 0 bases and J dropped 2 bases, with 6 bases sitting between them.

The chain recombines TRBV3-1 (or the pseudogene TRBV3-2) with TRBJ1-3; D call uncertain. Germline V gene sequence: CDR1 LGHDT, CDR2 YNNKEL (reference sequence). Trimming pared 4 bases from V and 0 bases from J, leaving 7 bases between. The CDR3 runs 14 residues. Here the CDR3 DNA reads TGTGCCAGCAGCCTTGGGTCCTCTGGAAACACCATATATTTT. Translated, it gives CASSLGSSGNTIYF.

The chain is built from TRBV7-2 and TRBJ2-2; 13 bases agree with TRBD2. CDR3 length equals 17 residues. Germline V gene lookup returns CDR1 SGHTA and CDR2 FQGNSA. The ends lost 5 bases at V and 15 bases at J; junction bases unmatched: 18. CDR3: CASSLGLAGVTTVGVFF. For the CDR3, the DNA is TGTGCCAGCAGCCTCGGACTAGCGGGGGTCACCACCGTCGGGGTGTTTTTT.

The rearrangement links TRBV3-1 (or the pseudogene TRBV3-2) to TRBJ2-3; D unresolved. The CDR3 extends over 13 amino acids. With 4 bases removed from V and 6 bases from J, the gap between germline ends came to 11 bases. Germline-derived CDR1 and CDR2 are LGHDT and YNNKEL (reference sequence). In nucleotides, the CDR3 is TGTGCCAGCAGCCCCTACGTCGAGGATACGCAGTATTTT. This gives the protein CASSPYVEDTQYF.

This sequence joins TRBV7-3 and TRBJ2-5, with TRBD2 matching 7 bases. V gave up 2 bases and J gave up 1 base; unmatched junction bases: 7. Germline V lookup: CDR1 SGHTA, CDR2 FQGTGA. This CDR3 spans 16 amino acids. The DNA of the CDR3 is TGTGCCAGCAGCTTAGGACTGGGGGGGGGCCAAGAGACCCAGTACTTC. This sequence encodes CASSLGLGGGQETQYF. Complete variable domain (other parts from reference TRBV7-3 and TRBJ2-5): GAGVSQTPSNKVTEKGKYVELRCDPISGHTALYWYRQSLGQGPEFLIYFQGTGAADDSGLPNDRFFAVRPEGSVSTLKIQRTERGDSAVYLCASSLGLGGGQETQYFGPGTRLLVL.

The chain links TRBV19 to TRBJ1-2, with 7 bases aligning to TRBD1. The CDR3 sequence is 15 residues long. CDR1 is LNHDA, CDR2 SQIVND, per germline (reference sequence). The junction had 9 bases not matched to a gene; V was cut back by 3 bases and J by 5 bases. CDR3 sequence: CASSIKSDRIYGYTF. The CDR3 coding sequence is TGTGCCAGTAGTATCAAATCGGACAGGATTTATGGCTACACCTTC.

This chain joins TRBV7-2 and TRBJ2-5; 8 bases fit TRBD2. The CDR3 has 15 amino acids. In germline, CDR1 is SGHTA, CDR2 FQGNSA. Germline trimming cut 4 bases from V and 3 bases from J; bases unmatched to any gene: 7. The CDR3 here is CASSSQRGPKETQYF. The DNA for the CDR3 is TGTGCCAGCAGCTCACAGCGGGGGCCCAAAGAGACCCAGTACTTC. Supplemented by reference TRBV7-2 and TRBJ2-5, the full variable domain reads GAGVSQSPSNKVTEKGKDVELRCDPISGHTALYWYRQSLGQGLEFLIYFQGNSAPDKSGLPSDRFSAERTGGSVSTLTIQRTQQEDSAVYLCASSSQRGPKETQYFGPGTRLLVL.

V usage is TRBV5-8 and J usage is TRBJ2-3, with D hard to call. The CDR3 has 12 amino acids. Germline V gene sequence: CDR1 SGHTS, CDR2 YDEGEE. Trimming cost V 4 bases and J 6 bases, with 9 bases left between them. Here the CDR3 reads CASSPYGDTQYF. The CDR3 DNA follows: TGTGCCAGCAGCCCCTACGGGGATACGCAGTATTTT.

V and J are TRBV30 and TRBJ1-2, with D possibly being TRBD1 (5 bases). This CDR3 has 14 residues. The germline gives CDR1 GTSNPN, CDR2 SVGIG (reference sequence). Between the trimmed V and J ends, which lost 2 bases and 1 base, there was a span of 11 bases. Here the CDR3 reads CAWSWAGINYGYTF. CDR3 sequence (DNA): TGTGCCTGGAGTTGGGCAGGGATTAACTATGGCTACACCTTC.

The rearrangement joins TRBV3-1 (or the pseudogene TRBV3-2) to TRBJ1-6; D is unclear. Germline loops: CDR1 LGHDT, CDR2 YNNKEL (reference sequence). Trimming took 4 bases from V and 7 from J, leaving 11 bases between them. The CDR3 length is 14 residues. CDR3 in amino acids: CASSRPGENSPLHF. CDR3 nucleotide sequence: TGTGCCAGCAGCCGACCCGGGGAGAATTCACCCCTCCACTTT.

This clone was counted a few times. CDR3 region: CASSLRQGDTEAFF. CDR3 coding DNA: TGTGCCAGCAGCTTGAGGCAGGGCGACACTGAAGCTTTCTTT. This rearrangement joins TRBV7-9 to TRBJ1-1, with D maybe TRBD1 (5 bases). CDR1 SEHNR and CDR2 FQNEAQ come from the germline V gene (reference sequence). The V end lost 3 bases, the J end lost 3 bases, and 11 bases lay between the germline ends. The CDR3 length is 14 residues.

Concerning this clone: Other DNA sequences in the same sample also yield this CDR3. The CDR3 DNA reads TGTGCCAGCTCACCAGGGACCGGGGAGACCCAGTACTTC. This encodes CASSPGTGETQYF. This sequence joins TRBV18 and TRBJ2-5; D may be TRBD1 or TRBD2 (5 bases each). The CDR3 is made up of 13 amino acids. From germline, CDR1 is KGHSH and CDR2 LQKENI. The V gene lost 2 bases and the J gene lost 5 bases, with 9 bases spanning the gap.

This clone was seen a few times. The chain joins TRBV11-2 to TRBJ1-1; TRBD1 might be the D (5 bases). CDR3 length: 15 residues. Per germline, CDR1 SGHAT and CDR2 FQNNGV. V was trimmed by 5 bases and J by 0 bases, leaving 13 bases between them. The CDR3 DNA reads as TGTGCCAGCAGCGCCCGGGGGGGAATGAACACTGAAGCTTTCTTT. Encoded protein: CASSARGGMNTEAFF.

The V gene is TRBV6-4, the J gene TRBJ2-7; 8 bases fit TRBD1. Germline CDR1 and CDR2: MRHNA and SNTAGT. CDR3 size: 16 residues. V lost 3 bases to trimming and J lost 7 bases; unmatched junction nucleotides: 14. The CDR3 bases are TGTGCCAGCAGTGATAAGGGGCCAGGGGGCCTGGGGGAGCAGTACGTC. As protein: CASSDKGPGGLGEQYV.

The chain couples TRBV10-2 to TRBJ1-5, with D possibly matching TRBD1 (6 bases). V dropped 7 bases and J dropped 5 bases, with 12 bases sitting between them. The CDR3 covers 13 residues. CDR1 and CDR2 (germline): WSHSY, SAAADI. Here the CDR3 DNA reads TGCGCCAGCACTTCGGGGGGCGATCAGCCCCAGCATTTT. As protein: CASTSGGDQPQHF.

This clone was counted between two and nine times. The chain couples TRBV6-2 or TRBV6-3 to TRBJ1-2; TRBD1 matches 7 bases. The CDR3 loop spans 16 amino acids. Germline CDR1 reads MNHEY; CDR2 reads SVGEGT. The V and J ends lost 2 bases and 4 bases, in that order; junction bases with no gene match: 10. CDR3: CASSYQDRTALYGYTF. The CDR3 DNA sequence: TGTGCCAGCAGTTACCAGGACAGGACTGCACTCTATGGCTACACCTTC.

The gene calls are TRBV6-5 and TRBJ2-5; D is ambiguous. This CDR3 contains 15 residues. With 3 bases removed from V and 1 base from J, the gap between germline ends came to 12 bases. CDR1 MNHEY and CDR2 SVGAGI come from the germline V gene. The CDR3 nucleotides are TGTGCCAGCAGTTATCTCGGTGGAGCCCAAGAGACCCAGTACTTC. It specifies CASSYLGGAQETQYF.

This clone was recorded only once. This chain links TRBV19 with TRBJ1-5, with TRBD1 matching over 7 bases. V was clipped by 4 bases and J by 2 bases; unmatched bases: 11. The CDR3 totals 17 residues. Germline loops: CDR1 LNHDA, CDR2 SQIVND (reference sequence). CDR3 region: CASSKQGLGSGNQPQHF. For the CDR3, the DNA is TGTGCCAGTAGTAAACAGGGGTTGGGTTCGGGCAATCAGCCCCAGCATTTT.

The chain carries TRBV9 and TRBJ2-1; TRBD2 aligns across 7 bases. Trimming cost V 0 bases and J 5 bases; bases outside gene matches: 8. Germline CDR1 SGDLS, CDR2 YYNGEE. CDR3 length: 16 residues. The CDR3 DNA reads as TGTGCCAGCAGCGTAGGGGAGGGACTACCCAACAATGAGCAGTTCTTC. Protein: CASSVGEGLPNNEQFF.

CDR3 nucleotide sequence: TGTGCCAGCAGCACTCGGGACAGGGGACCGTTTACCCTCCACTTT. This codes for CASSTRDRGPFTLHF. The chain combines TRBV9 with TRBJ1-6; 10 bases agree with TRBD1. Per germline, CDR1 SGDLS and CDR2 YYNGEE. This CDR3 region has 15 residues. V gave up 4 bases and J gave up 14 bases; unmatched junction bases: 12.

This sequence joins TRBV6-1 and TRBJ1-5; a possible D gene is TRBD1 (5 bases). Germline CDR1 MNHNS, CDR2 SASEGT. CDR3 length: 14 amino acids. V was cut by 2 bases and J by 4 bases, with 9 bases left in between. The DNA of the CDR3 is TGTGCCAGCAGTGAAACCCCAGGGAATCAGCCCCAGCATTTT. It is translated as CASSETPGNQPQHF.

The sample holds a few counts of this clone. V and J are TRBV10-1 and TRBJ1-1, with D hard to call. The germline gives CDR1 WNHNN, CDR2 SYGVQD (reference sequence). This CDR3 has 13 residues. With 8 bases removed from V and 0 bases from J, the gap between germline ends came to 10 bases. The CDR3 nucleotides are TGCGCCAGCGGGAGAACATTGAACACTGAAGCTTTCTTT. The encoded protein is CASGRTLNTEAFF.

The chain joins TRBV10-3 to TRBJ2-2; D is unresolved. With 3 bases removed from V and 5 bases from J, the gap between germline ends came to 13 bases. CDR1 is ENHRY, CDR2 SYGVKD, per germline. The CDR3 is 15 residues long. The CDR3 is CAISDFDMVTGELFF. CDR3 coding DNA: TGTGCCATCAGTGACTTTGACATGGTGACCGGGGAGCTGTTTTTT.

This clone was detected only once. The chain couples TRBV7-9 to TRBJ2-3; unclear D gene. CDR1 SEHNR and CDR2 FQNEAQ come from the germline V gene (reference sequence). The V end was cut by 5 bases, the J end by 3 bases, with 18 bases between. The CDR3 contains 16 residues. The CDR3 loop reads CASSPIGGEITDTQYF. The DNA for the CDR3 is TGTGCCAGCAGCCCGATCGGCGGAGAGATAACAGATACGCAGTATTTT.

The V gene is TRBV4-3, the J gene TRBJ1-4; D gene uncertain. V was trimmed by 3 bases and J by 4 bases, leaving 9 bases between them. The germline CDR1 and CDR2 sequences are LGHNA and YSLEER. The length of the CDR3 is 14 residues. The CDR3 sequence is CASSQGPNNEKLFF. CDR3 nucleotides: TGCGCCAGCAGCCAGGGTCCTAATAATGAAAAACTGTTTTTT.